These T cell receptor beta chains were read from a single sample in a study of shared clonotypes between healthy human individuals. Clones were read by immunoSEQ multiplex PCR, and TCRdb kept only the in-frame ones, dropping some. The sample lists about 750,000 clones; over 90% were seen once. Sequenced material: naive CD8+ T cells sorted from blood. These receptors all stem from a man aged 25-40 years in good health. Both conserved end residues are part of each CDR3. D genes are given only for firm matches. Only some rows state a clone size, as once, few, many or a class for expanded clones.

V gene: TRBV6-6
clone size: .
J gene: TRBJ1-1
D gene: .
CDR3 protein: CASSYSSDGVTEAFF
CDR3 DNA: TGTGCCAGCAGTTACTCCTCGGACGGGGTCACTGAAGCTTTCTTT

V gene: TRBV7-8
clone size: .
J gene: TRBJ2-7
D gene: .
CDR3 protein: CASSSPGYPYEQYF
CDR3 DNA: TGTGCCAGCAGCTCACCGGGTTACCCTTACGAGCAGTACTTC

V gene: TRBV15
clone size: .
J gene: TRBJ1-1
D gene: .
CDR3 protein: CATSRVPTSNTEAFF
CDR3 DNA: TGTGCCACCAGCAGAGTCCCGACATCGAACACTGAAGCTTTCTTT

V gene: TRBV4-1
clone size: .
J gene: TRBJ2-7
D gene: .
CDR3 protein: CASSQGVHPVGSSYEQYF
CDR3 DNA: TGCGCCAGCAGCCAAGGAGTGCATCCGGTGGGAAGCTCCTACGAGCAGTACTTC

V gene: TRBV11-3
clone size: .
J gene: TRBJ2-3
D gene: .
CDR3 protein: CASSSREPTDTQYF
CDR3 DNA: TGTGCCAGCAGCTCCCGGGAGCCCACAGATACGCAGTATTTT

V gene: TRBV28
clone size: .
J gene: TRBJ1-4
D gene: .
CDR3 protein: CASTPGATNEKLFF
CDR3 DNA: TGTGCCAGCACCCCAGGGGCAACTAATGAAAAACTGTTTTTT

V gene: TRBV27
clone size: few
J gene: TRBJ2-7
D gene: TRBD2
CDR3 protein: CASSLSASGSYEQYF
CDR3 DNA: TGTGCCAGCAGTTTATCGGCTAGCGGGAGCTACGAGCAGTACTTC

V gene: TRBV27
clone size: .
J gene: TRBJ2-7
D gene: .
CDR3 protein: CASSGLSYEQYF
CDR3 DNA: TGTGCCAGCAGTGGCCTCTCCTACGAGCAGTACTTC

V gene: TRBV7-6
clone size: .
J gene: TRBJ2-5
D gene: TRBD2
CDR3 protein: CASGPRPGLALQETQYF
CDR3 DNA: TGTGCCAGCGGACCGAGGCCGGGACTAGCGCTCCAAGAGACCCAGTACTTC

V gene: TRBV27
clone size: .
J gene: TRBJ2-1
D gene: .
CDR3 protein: CASSPVRVYNEQFF
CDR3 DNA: TGTGCCAGCAGTCCTGTACGGGTATACAATGAGCAGTTCTTC

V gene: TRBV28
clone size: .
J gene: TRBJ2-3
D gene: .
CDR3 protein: CASSLGRMASTDTQYF
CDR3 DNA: TGTGCCAGCAGTTTAGGGCGCATGGCCAGTACAGATACGCAGTATTTT

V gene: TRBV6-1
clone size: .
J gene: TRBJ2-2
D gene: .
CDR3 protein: CASREHTGELFF
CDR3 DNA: TGTGCCAGCAGGGAACACACCGGGGAGCTGTTTTTT

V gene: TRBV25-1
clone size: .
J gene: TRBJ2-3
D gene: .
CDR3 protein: CASSENESPDTQYF
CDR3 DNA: TGTGCCAGCAGTGAAAACGAGTCGCCAGATACGCAGTATTTT

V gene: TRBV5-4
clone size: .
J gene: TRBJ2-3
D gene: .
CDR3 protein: CASSLSRGDTQYF
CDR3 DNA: TGTGCCAGCAGCCTCTCCCGAGGAGATACGCAGTATTTT

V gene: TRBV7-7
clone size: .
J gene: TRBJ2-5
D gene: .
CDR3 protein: CASSPESIQETQYF
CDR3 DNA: TGTGCCAGCAGCCCAGAGTCTATCCAAGAGACCCAGTACTTC

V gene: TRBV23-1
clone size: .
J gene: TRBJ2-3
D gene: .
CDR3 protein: CASSQYFGPLRPDTQYF
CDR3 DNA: TGCGCCAGCAGTCAATATTTTGGTCCCCTCCGGCCAGATACGCAGTATTTT

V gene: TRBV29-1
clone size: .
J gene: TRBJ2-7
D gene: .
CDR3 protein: CSVEKAEEGKSYEQCF
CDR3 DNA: TGCAGCGTTGAGAAAGCAGAAGAGGGGAAAAGCTACGAGCAGTGCTTC

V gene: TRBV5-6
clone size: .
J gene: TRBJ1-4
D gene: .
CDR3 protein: CASTTRGGEKLFF
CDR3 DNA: TGTGCCAGCACCACGCGGGGAGGGGAAAAACTGTTTTTT

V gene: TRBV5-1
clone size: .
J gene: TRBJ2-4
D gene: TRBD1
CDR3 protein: CASSLGTGGLAKNIQYF
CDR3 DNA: TGCGCCAGCAGCTTGGGGACAGGGGGTTTAGCCAAAAACATTCAGTACTTC

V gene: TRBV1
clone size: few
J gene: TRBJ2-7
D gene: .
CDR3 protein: CTSSQDWDRGPYEQYF
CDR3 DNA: TGCACCAGCAGCCAAGATTGGGACAGGGGGCCCTACGAGCAGTACTTC

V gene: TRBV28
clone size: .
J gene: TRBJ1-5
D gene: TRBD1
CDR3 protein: CASSYAGTGRPQPQHF
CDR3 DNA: TGTGCCAGCAGTTATGCCGGGACAGGGCGGCCCCAGCCCCAGCATTTT

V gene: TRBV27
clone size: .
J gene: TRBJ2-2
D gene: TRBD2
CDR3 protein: CASTSLAGGPKAGELFF
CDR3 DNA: TGTGCCAGCACCTCCCTAGCGGGAGGCCCCAAGGCCGGGGAGCTGTTTTTT

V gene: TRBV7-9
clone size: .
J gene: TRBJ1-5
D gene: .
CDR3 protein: CASSFGGRGNQPQHF
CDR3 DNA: TGTGCCAGCAGCTTCGGGGGGCGTGGCAATCAGCCCCAGCATTTT

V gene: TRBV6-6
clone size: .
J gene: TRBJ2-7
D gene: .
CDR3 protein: CASSSSSLATSYEQYF
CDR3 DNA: TGTGCCAGCAGCAGCTCCTCACTAGCAACGTCCTACGAGCAGTACTTC

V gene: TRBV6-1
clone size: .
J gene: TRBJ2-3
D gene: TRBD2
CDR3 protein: CASSRLAGGTDTQYF
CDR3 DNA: TGTGCCAGCAGTCGACTAGCGGGAGGGACAGATACGCAGTATTTT

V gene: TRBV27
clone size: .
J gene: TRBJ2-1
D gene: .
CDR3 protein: CASSFGGEQFF
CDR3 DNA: TGTGCCAGCAGTTTTGGGGGGGAGCAGTTCTTC

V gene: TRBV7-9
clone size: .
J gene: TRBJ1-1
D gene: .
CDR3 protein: CASSSGPLREAFF
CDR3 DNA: TGTGCCAGCAGCTCGGGACCGCTCCGAGAAGCTTTCTTT

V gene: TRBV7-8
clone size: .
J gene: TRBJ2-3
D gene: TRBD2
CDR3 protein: CASSQRLSSGRASDPADTQYF
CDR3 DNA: TGTGCCAGCAGCCAGCGCCTTTCTAGCGGGAGAGCATCAGACCCCGCAGATACGCAGTATTTT

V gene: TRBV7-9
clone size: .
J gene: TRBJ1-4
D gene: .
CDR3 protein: CASRLDVLPDEKLFF
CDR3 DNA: TGTGCCAGCCGGCTCGACGTCCTTCCAGATGAAAAACTGTTTTTT

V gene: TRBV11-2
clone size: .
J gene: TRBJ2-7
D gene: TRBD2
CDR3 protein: CASSSWTSGTYEQYF
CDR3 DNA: TGTGCCAGCAGCTCCTGGACTAGCGGGACCTACGAGCAGTACTTC

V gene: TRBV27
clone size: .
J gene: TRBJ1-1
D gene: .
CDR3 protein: CASSFLGPSTEAFF
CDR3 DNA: TGTGCCAGCAGTTTCCTCGGCCCGAGTACTGAAGCTTTCTTT

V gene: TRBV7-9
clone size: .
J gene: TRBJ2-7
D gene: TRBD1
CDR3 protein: CASSSPRDRGYEQYF
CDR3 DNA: TGTGCCAGCAGCTCCCCCCGGGACAGGGGCTACGAGCAGTACTTC

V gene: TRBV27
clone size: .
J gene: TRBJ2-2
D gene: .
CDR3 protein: CASSYADDANTGELFF
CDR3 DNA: TGTGCCAGCAGTTATGCGGACGACGCGAACACCGGGGAGCTGTTTTTT

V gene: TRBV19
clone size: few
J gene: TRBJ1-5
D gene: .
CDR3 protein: CASSHGVGQPQHF
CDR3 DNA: TGTGCCAGTAGCCATGGGGTGGGTCAGCCCCAGCATTTT

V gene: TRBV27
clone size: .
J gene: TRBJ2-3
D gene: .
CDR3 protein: CASSLRATDTQYF
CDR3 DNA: TGTGCCAGCAGTTTACGGGCCACAGATACGCAGTATTTT

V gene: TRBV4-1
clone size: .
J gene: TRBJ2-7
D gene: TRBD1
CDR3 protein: CASSQHQRGQKFYEQYF
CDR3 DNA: TGCGCCAGCAGCCAACACCAGAGGGGACAGAAGTTTTACGAGCAGTACTTC

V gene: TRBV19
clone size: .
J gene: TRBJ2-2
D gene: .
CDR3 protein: CASSDHYTGELFF
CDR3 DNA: TGTGCCAGTAGTGACCATTACACCGGGGAGCTGTTTTTT

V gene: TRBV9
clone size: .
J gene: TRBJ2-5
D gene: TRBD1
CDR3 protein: CASSVGGQGIQETQYF
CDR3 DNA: TGTGCCAGCAGCGTAGGAGGACAGGGAATCCAAGAGACCCAGTACTTC

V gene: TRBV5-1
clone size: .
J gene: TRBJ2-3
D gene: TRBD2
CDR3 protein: CASSLGGRISTDTQYF
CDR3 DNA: TGCGCCAGCAGCTTGGGCGGGAGGATCAGCACAGATACGCAGTATTTT

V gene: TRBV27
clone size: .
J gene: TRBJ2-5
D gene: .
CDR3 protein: CASSLSVRQIGPQETQYF
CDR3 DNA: TGTGCCAGCAGTTTATCGGTTAGACAGATCGGGCCACAAGAGACCCAGTACTTC

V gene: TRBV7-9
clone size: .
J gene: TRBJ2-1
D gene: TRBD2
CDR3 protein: CASSPSGRFLNEQFF
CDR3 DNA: TGTGCCAGCAGCCCTAGCGGGAGATTTTTAAATGAGCAGTTCTTC

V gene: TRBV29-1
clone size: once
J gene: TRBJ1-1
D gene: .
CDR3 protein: CSVLRWGTEAFF
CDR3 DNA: TGCAGCGTTCTCCGATGGGGTACTGAAGCTTTCTTT

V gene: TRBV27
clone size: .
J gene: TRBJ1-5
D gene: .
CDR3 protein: CASSPADLSNQPQHF
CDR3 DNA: TGTGCCAGCAGTCCCGCGGACCTTAGCAATCAGCCCCAGCATTTT

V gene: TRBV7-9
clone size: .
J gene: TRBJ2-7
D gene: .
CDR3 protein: CASSEVGGPLSYEQYF
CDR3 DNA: TGTGCCAGCAGCGAGGTCGGGGGCCCCCTCTCCTACGAGCAGTACTTC

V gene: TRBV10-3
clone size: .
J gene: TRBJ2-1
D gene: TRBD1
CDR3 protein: CAIGTGISYNEQFF
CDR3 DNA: TGTGCCATCGGGACAGGGATATCCTACAATGAGCAGTTCTTC

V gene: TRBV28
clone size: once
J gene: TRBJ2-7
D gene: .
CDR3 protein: CASSPRSIFGQYF
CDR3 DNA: TGTGCCAGCAGTCCCCGTTCTATCTTCGGGCAGTACTTC

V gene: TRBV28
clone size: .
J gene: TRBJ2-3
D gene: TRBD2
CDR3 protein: CASSSSPTSGWMDTQYF
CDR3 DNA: TGTGCCAGCAGTTCCTCCCCAACTAGCGGGTGGATGGATACGCAGTATTTT

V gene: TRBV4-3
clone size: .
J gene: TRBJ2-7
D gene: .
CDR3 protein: CASSQVRDPSYEQYF
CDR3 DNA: TGCGCCAGCAGCCAAGTAAGGGACCCGTCCTACGAGCAGTACTTC

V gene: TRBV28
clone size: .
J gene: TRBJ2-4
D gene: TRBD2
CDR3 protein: CASGYREEDIQYF
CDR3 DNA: TGTGCCAGCGGATACCGGGAGGAGGACATTCAGTACTTC

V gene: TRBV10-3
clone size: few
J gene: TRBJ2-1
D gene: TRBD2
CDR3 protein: CAISGLGHNEQFF
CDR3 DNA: TGTGCCATCTCGGGACTAGGTCACAATGAGCAGTTCTTC

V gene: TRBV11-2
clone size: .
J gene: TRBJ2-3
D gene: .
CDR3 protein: CASSPQPATTDTQYF
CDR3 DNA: TGTGCCAGCAGCCCCCAGCCGGCTACCACAGATACGCAGTATTTT